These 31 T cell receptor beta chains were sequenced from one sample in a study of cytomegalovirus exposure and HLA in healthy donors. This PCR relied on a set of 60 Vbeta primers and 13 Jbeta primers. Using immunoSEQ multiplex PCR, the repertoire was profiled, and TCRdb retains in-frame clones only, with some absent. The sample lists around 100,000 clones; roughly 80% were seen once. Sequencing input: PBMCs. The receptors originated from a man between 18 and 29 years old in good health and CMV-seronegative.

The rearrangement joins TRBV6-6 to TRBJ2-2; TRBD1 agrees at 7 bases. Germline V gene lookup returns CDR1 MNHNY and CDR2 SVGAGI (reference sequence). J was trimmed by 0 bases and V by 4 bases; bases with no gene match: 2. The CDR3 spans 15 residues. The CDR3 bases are TGTGCCAGCAGTTCGCAGGGGGCGAACACCGGGGAGCTGTTTTTT. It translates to CASSSQGANTGELFF.

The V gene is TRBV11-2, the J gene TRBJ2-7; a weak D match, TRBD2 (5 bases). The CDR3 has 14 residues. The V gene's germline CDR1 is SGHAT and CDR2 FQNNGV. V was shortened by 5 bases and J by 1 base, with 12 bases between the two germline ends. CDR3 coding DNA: TGTGCCAGCAGCCCGCTGTCGGGGTCCTACGAGCAGTACTTC. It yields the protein CASSPLSGSYEQYF.

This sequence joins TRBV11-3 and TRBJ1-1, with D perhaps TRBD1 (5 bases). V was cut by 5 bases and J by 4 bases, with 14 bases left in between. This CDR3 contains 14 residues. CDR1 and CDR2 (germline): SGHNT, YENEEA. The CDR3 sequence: CASSTRGGPTEAFF. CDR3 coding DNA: TGTGCCAGCAGCACCCGGGGGGGACCCACTGAAGCTTTCTTT. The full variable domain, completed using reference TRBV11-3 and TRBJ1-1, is EAGVVQSPRYKIIEKKQPVAFWCNPISGHNTLYWYLQNLGQGPELLIRYENEEAVDDSQLPKDRFSAERLKGVDSTLKIQPAELGDSAVYLCASSTRGGPTEAFFGQGTRLTVV.

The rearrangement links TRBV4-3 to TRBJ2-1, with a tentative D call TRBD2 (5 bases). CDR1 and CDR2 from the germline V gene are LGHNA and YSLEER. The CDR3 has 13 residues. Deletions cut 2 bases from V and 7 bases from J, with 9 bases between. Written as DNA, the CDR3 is TGCGCCAGCAGCCAAAGGACTCTAAATGAGCAGTTCTTC. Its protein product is CASSQRTLNEQFF.

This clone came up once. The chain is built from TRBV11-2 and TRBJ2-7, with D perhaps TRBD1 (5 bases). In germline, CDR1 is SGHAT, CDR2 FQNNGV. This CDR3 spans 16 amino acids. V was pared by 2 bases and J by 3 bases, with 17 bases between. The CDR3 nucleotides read TGTGCCAGCAGCTTACTTTCGGCAGGGCCGAGCTACGAGCAGTACTTC. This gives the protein CASSLLSAGPSYEQYF.

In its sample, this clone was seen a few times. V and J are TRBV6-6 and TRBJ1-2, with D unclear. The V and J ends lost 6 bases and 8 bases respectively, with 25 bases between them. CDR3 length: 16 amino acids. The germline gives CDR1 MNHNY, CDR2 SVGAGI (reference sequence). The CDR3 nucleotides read TGTGCCAGCAGCTCCTCGATACAGAGTCTATCCAGGGGCTACACCTTC. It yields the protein CASSSSIQSLSRGYTF.

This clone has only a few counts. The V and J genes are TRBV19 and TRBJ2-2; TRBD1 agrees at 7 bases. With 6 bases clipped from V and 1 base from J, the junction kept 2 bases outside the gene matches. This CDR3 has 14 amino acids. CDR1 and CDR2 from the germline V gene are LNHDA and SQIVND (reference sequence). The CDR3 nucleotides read TGTGCCAGTAGCCGGGACAGGAACACCGGGGAGCTGTTTTTT. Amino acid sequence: CASSRDRNTGELFF.

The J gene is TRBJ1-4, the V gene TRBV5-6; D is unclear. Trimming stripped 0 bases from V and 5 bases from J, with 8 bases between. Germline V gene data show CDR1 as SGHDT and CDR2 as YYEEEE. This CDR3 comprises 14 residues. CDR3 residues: CASSLDGLNEKLFF. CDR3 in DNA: TGTGCCAGCAGCTTGGATGGGCTGAATGAAAAACTGTTTTTT.

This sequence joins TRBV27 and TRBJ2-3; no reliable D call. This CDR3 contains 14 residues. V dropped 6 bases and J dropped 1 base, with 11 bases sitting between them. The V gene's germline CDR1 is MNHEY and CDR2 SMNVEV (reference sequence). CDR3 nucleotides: TGTGCCAGCAGCCCCCTGAGAGGCACAGATACGCAGTATTTT. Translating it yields CASSPLRGTDTQYF.

The DNA for the CDR3 is TGCGCCAGCAGCGCGGGACCGTACAATGAGCAGTTCTTC. Its protein is CASSAGPYNEQFF. The chain joins TRBV10-2 to TRBJ2-1, with D possibly matching TRBD2 (6 bases). The germline V gene has CDR1 WSHSY and CDR2 SAAADI. Trimming stripped 6 bases from V and 4 bases from J, with 10 bases between. The CDR3 consists of 13 residues.

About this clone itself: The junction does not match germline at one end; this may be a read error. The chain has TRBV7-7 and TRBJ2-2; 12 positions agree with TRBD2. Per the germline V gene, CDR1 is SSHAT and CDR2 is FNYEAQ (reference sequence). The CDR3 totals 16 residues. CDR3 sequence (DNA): TGTGCTAGCAGCCCAAGACTAGCGGGAGTTACCGGGGAGCTGTTTTTT. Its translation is CASSPRLAGVTGELFF.

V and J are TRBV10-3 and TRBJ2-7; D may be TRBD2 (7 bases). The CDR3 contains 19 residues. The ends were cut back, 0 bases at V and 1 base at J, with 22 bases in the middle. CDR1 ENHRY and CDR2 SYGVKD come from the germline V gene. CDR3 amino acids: CAISESVRGRLRGSYEQYF. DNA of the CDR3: TGTGCCATCAGTGAGTCAGTCAGGGGCCGGCTGCGGGGGTCCTACGAGCAGTACTTC.

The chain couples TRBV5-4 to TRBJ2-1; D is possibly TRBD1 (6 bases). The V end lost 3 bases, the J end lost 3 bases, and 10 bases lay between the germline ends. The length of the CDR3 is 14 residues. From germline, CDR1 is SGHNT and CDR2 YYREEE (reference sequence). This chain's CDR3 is CASSSGTNYNEQFF. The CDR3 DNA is TGTGCCAGCAGCTCCGGGACAAACTACAATGAGCAGTTCTTC.

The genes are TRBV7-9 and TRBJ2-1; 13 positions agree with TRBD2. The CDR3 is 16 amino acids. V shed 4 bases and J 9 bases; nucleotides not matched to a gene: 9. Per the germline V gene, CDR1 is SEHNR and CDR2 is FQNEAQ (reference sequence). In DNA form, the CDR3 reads TGTGCCAGCAGCTACGTGACTAGCGGGAGGTATAGTGAGCAGTTCTTC. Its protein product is CASSYVTSGRYSEQFF. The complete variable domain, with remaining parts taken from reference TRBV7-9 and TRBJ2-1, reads DTGVSQNPRHKITKRGQNVTFRCDPISEHNRLYWYRQTLGQGPEFLTYFQNEAQLEKSRLLSDRFSAERPKGSFSTLEIQRTEQGDSAMYLCASSYVTSGRYSEQFFGPGTRLTVL.

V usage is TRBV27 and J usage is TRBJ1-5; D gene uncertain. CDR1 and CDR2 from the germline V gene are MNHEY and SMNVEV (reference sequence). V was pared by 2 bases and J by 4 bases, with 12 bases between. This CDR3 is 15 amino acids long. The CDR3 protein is CASSLVMGGNQPQHF. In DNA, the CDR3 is TGTGCCAGCAGTTTAGTCATGGGAGGGAATCAGCCCCAGCATTTT.

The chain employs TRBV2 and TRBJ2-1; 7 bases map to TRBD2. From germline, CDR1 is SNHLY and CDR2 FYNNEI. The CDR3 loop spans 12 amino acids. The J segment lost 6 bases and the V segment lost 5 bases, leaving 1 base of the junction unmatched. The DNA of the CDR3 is TGTGCCAGCAGTCGCGGGAGCAATGAGCAGTTCTTC. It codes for CASSRGSNEQFF.

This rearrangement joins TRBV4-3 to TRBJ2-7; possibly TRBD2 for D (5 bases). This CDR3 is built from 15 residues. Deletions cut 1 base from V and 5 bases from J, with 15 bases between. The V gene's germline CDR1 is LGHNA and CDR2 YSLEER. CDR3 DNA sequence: TGCGCCAGCAGCCAAGTGGGAGAGTATGACCACGAGCAGTACTTC. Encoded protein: CASSQVGEYDHEQYF.

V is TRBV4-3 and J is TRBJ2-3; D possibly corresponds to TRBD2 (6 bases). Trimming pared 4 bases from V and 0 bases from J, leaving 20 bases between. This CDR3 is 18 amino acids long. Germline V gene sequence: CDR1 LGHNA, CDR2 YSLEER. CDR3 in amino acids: CASSPTGRNAGSTDTQYF. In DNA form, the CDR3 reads TGCGCCAGCAGCCCCACCGGCCGAAACGCGGGGAGCACAGATACGCAGTATTTT.

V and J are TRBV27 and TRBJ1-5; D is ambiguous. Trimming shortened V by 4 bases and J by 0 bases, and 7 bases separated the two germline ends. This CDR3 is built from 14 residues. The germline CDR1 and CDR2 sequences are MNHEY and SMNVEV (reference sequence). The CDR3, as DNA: TGTGCCAGCAGTTATTCATCTAGCAATCAGCCCCAGCATTTT. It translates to CASSYSSSNQPQHF.

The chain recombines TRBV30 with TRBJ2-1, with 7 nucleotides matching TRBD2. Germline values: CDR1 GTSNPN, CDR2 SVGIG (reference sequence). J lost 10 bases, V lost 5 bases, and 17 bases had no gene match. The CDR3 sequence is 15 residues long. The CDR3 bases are TGTGCCTGGGAAAGGAGCGGCGGGAGAAGGAAGGAGCAGTTCTTC. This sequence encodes CAWERSGGRRKEQFF.

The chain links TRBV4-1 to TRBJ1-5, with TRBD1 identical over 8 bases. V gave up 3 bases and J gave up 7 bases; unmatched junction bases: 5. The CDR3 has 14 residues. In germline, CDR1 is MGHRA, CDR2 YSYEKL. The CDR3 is CASSQDRVGQPQHF. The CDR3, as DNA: TGCGCCAGCAGCCAGGACAGGGTAGGGCAGCCCCAGCATTTT.

CDR3 amino acids: CASSPSYGRSDEQYF. CDR3 bases: TGTGCCAGCAGCCCCTCCTACGGGAGGTCTGACGAGCAGTACTTC. V usage is TRBV5-4 and J usage is TRBJ2-7; 7 bases fit TRBD2. The CDR3 contains 15 residues. CDR1 SGHNT and CDR2 YYREEE come from the germline V gene (reference sequence). J gave up 5 bases and V 4 bases, and 12 bases lay outside the gene matches.

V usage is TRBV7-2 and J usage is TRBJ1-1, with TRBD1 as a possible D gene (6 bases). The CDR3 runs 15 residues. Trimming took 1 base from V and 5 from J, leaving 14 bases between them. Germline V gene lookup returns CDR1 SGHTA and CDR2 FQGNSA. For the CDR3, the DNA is TGTGCCAGCAGCTTAGGGTGGGGGCCAGGGACTGAAGCTTTCTTT. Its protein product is CASSLGWGPGTEAFF.

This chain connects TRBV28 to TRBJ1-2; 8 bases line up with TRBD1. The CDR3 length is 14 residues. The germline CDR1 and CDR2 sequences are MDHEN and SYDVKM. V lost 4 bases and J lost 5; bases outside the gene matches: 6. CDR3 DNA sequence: TGTGCCAGCAGTTGGGGCAGGGGGCCTTATGGCTACACCTTC. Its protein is CASSWGRGPYGYTF.

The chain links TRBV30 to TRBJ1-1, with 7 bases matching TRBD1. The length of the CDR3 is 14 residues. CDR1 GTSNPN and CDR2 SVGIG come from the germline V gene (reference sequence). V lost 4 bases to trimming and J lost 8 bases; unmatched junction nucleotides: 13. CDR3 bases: TGTGCCTGGAATCGGGACAGCCGAAACCAAGAAGCTTTCTTT. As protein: CAWNRDSRNQEAFF.

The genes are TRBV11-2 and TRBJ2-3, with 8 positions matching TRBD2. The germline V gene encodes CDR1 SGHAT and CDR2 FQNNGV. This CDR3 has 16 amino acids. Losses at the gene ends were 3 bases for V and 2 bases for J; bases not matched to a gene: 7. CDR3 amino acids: CASSLGIAGITDTQYF. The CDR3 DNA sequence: TGTGCCAGCAGCTTGGGCATAGCGGGAATCACAGATACGCAGTATTTT.

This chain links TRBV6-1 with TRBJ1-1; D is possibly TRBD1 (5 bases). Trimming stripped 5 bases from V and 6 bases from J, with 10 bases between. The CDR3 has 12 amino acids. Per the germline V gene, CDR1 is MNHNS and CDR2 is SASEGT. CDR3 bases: TGTGCCAGCAGTCAGGGTTACGCTGAAGCTTTCTTT. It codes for CASSQGYAEAFF.

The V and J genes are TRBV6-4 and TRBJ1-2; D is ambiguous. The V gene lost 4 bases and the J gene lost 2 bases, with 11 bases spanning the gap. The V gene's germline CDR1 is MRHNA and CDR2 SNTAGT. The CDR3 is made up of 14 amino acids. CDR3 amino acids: CASSGPTYNYGYTF. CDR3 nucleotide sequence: TGTGCCAGCAGTGGCCCGACTTACAACTATGGCTACACCTTC.

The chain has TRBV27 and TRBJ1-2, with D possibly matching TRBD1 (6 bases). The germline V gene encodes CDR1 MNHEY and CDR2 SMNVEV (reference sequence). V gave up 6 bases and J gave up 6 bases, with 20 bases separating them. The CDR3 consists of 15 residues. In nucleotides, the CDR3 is TGTGCCAGCAGCTCGACCCGGGGGGCAACGGATGGCTACACCTTC. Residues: CASSSTRGATDGYTF.

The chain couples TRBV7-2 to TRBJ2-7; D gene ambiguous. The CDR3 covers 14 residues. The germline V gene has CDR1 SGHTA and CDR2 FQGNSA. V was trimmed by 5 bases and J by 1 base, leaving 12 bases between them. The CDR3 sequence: CASSDDLRSYEQYF. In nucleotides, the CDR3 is TGTGCCAGCAGCGACGACTTGCGGTCCTACGAGCAGTACTTC.

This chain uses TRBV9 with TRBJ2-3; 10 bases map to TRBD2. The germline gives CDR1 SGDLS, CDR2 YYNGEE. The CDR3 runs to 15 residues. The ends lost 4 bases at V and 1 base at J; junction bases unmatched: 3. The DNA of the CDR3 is TGTGCCAGCAGCTTCGGACTAGCGGGCACAGATACGCAGTATTTT. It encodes CASSFGLAGTDTQYF.